The entry below describes one T cell receptor beta chain. These data originate in a study of blood T cell repertoires in COVID-19. About the research overall: COVID-19 samples, acute and convalescent, were from the United States, Italy and Spain. From T cells, B-cell-depleted T cells, or PBMCs came the material, which was cDNA or gDNA.

The CDR3 sequence is 14 residues long. Germline CDR1 SGHRS, CDR2 YFSETQ. V lost 0 bases and J 5 bases, leaving 11 bases between the germline ends. Original analysis: How many nucleated cells were present was estimated from reference gene primer amplification. Data came from immunoSEQ multiplex PCR; TCRdb stores just in-frame clones and leaves some out. Clone size and the V and J calls come from that table; the DNA yielded D and trimming. The sample yields fewer than 110,000 clones, less than 85% seen once. Sequenced material: peripheral blood. The V call is TRBV5-1, the J call TRBJ2-5; the D gene is possibly TRBD2 (5 bases). The sequence was collected from a woman in her seventies with active or convalescent COVID-19. As DNA, the CDR3 is TGCGCCAGCAGCTTGGACGGGGTGGGGGAGACCCAGTACTTC. Protein sequence: CASSLDGVGETQYF.